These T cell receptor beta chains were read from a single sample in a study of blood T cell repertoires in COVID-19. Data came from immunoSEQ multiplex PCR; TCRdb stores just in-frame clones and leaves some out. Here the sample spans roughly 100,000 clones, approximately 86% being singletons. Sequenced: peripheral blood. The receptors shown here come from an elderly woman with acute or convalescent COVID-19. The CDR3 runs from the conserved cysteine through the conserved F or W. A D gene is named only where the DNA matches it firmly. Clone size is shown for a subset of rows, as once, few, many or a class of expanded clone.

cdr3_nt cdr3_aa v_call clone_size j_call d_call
TGTGCCAGCAGCTTAGATGGCCAGGGGCTGGGCAATGAGCAGTTCTTC CASSLDGQGLGNEQFF TRBV11-2 once TRBJ2-1 NA
TGTGCCAGCAGCTTAGATCGGTGGCTAGCGGGGGAAGAGACCCAGTACTTC CASSLDRWLAGEETQYF TRBV11-2 NA TRBJ2-5 TRBD2
TGTGCCAGCAGTTCGGGACAGGTCCCTGTGGCTTTCTTT CASSSGQVPVAFF TRBV28 NA TRBJ1-1 TRBD1
TGTGCCAGCAGCTACAGGCGGTCCTCCTACGAGCAGTACTTC CASSYRRSSYEQYF TRBV7-2 few TRBJ2-7 NA
TGTGCCAGCAGCGTAGGGGGACAGCTGCCGTTAGGCACTGAAGCTTTCTTT CASSVGGQLPLGTEAFF TRBV9 NA TRBJ1-1 TRBD1
TGTGCCAGCAGCACTAGGAGGGACAGGAACACTGAAGCTTTCTTT CASSTRRDRNTEAFF TRBV11-2 NA TRBJ1-1 TRBD1
TGTGCCAGCAGCCCCGGTCCGACGGGCACTGAAGCTTTCTTT CASSPGPTGTEAFF TRBV7-8 NA TRBJ1-1 NA
TGTGCCAGCAGCCCCTCCGGGACAGGGAAGGTGCTCCTCCACTTT CASSPSGTGKVLLHF TRBV11-2 few TRBJ1-6 TRBD1
TGTGCCAGCAGTTTCCAAGGGAGTAACTATGGCTACACCTTC CASSFQGSNYGYTF TRBV28 NA TRBJ1-2 NA
TGTGCCAGCAGCGTAGGTCTAGCGGGGCCCTCCGGGGAGACCCAGTACTTC CASSVGLAGPSGETQYF TRBV9 NA TRBJ2-5 TRBD2
TGTGCCAGCAGTGGCGCGGGGAAACAAGAGACCCAGTACTTC CASSGAGKQETQYF TRBV27 NA TRBJ2-5 NA
TGCGCCAGCAGCTTGGGGTACAAAGAGACCCAGTACTTC CASSLGYKETQYF TRBV5-1 NA TRBJ2-5 NA
TGTGCCAGCAGTGCCCGGGGGTTGCCTGGAAACACCATATATTTT CASSARGLPGNTIYF TRBV9 NA TRBJ1-3 NA
TGTGCCAGCAGCCAGTTCCCGGGACAGAATAACTATGGCTACACCTTC CASSQFPGQNNYGYTF TRBV14 NA TRBJ1-2 TRBD1
TGTGCCAGCAGCTCACAGGGGGGATTCGAGCAGTACTTC CASSSQGGFEQYF TRBV5-5 once TRBJ2-7 TRBD1
TGTGCCATCAGCCGGGGACAGGGTGATTCACCCCTCCACTTT CAISRGQGDSPLHF TRBV10-3 NA TRBJ1-6 TRBD1
TGTGCCAGTAGTATAGGGGGGACAGGTAGCAATCAGCCCCAGCATTTT CASSIGGTGSNQPQHF TRBV19 NA TRBJ1-5 TRBD1
TGTGCCAGCAAGCGGACAGGTGGGAAACCCTACGAGCAGTACTTC CASKRTGGKPYEQYF TRBV28 NA TRBJ2-7 TRBD1
TGTGCCAGTAGTATTAGGCCAGGGTACTATGGCTACACCTTC CASSIRPGYYGYTF TRBV19 NA TRBJ1-2 NA
TGTGCCAGCAGTGCCAGGGGGCAGAACACTGAAGCTTTCTTT CASSARGQNTEAFF TRBV6-7 few TRBJ1-1 TRBD1
TGCGCCAGCGAAGGGGCAGGCGGCACAGATACGCAGTATTTT CASEGAGGTDTQYF TRBV10-2 NA TRBJ2-3 NA
TGTGCCAGCAGCTTAAGGGGGCAGGGCCACCTCGGATCCCCCGGGGAGCTGTTTTTT CASSLRGQGHLGSPGELFF TRBV7-6 NA TRBJ2-2 TRBD1
TGTGCCACCAGTGATTTCACCCTAGCCAATGAGCAGTTCTTC CATSDFTLANEQFF TRBV24-1 once TRBJ2-1 NA
TGTGCCAGTAGTATAGGGACTAGCGGCCCCGGGGGGACCCAGTACTTC CASSIGTSGPGGTQYF TRBV19 NA TRBJ2-5 TRBD2
TGTGCCAGCAGCTTCGCGGACAGCTACGAGCAGTACTTC CASSFADSYEQYF TRBV11-3 NA TRBJ2-7 NA
TGTGCCAGTAGTATCCCAGCGGGGGGTACCGGGGAGCTGTTTTTT CASSIPAGGTGELFF TRBV19 few TRBJ2-2 TRBD2
TGCGCCAGCAGCCAAGATTTGGGCACAGGGGTCCTCTCTGGAAACACCATATATTTT CASSQDLGTGVLSGNTIYF TRBV4-1 few TRBJ1-3 TRBD1
TGTGCCAGCAGCAAAACTAAACCGGCCGACGTGAGGGCCGGCAATCAGCCCCAGCATTTT CASSKTKPADVRAGNQPQHF TRBV28 NA TRBJ1-5 NA
TGTGCCAGCAGCTTCATCAGGGGCTATGGCTACACCTTC CASSFIRGYGYTF TRBV5-6 NA TRBJ1-2 NA
TGTGCCAGCAGCGTAGGAGACAGGGTACGGGAGACCCAGTACTTC CASSVGDRVRETQYF TRBV9 NA TRBJ2-5 TRBD1
TGTGCCAGCAGTAAGGCCCCCCAGGGTTATAATTCACCCCTCCACTTT CASSKAPQGYNSPLHF TRBV27 NA TRBJ1-6 NA
TGCAGCGTTGGGGACAGGCAGAAGGCCAACGTCCTGACTTTC CSVGDRQKANVLTF TRBV29-1 NA TRBJ2-6 TRBD1
TGCGCCAGCAGCTTCTCTGGGCCCAATCAGCCCCAGCATTTT CASSFSGPNQPQHF TRBV5-1 NA TRBJ1-5 NA
TGTGCCAGCAGTGAATACGGGACAGGGGCGGCTGGCTACACCTTC CASSEYGTGAAGYTF TRBV25-1 NA TRBJ1-2 TRBD1
TGTGCCAGCAGCCCCTCCCGGTTCACCTCCTATAATTCACCCCTCCACTTT CASSPSRFTSYNSPLHF TRBV5-4 NA TRBJ1-6 NA
TGTGCCAGCAGCTCGGGGGACCAGCCCCAGCATTTT CASSSGDQPQHF TRBV7-9 NA TRBJ1-5 NA
TGTGCCAGCAGCCCCGACAGGGCAGTAATAAATGAGCAGTTCTTC CASSPDRAVINEQFF TRBV7-2 NA TRBJ2-1 TRBD1
TGTGCCAGCAACCCGGGACAGGGCTATAATTCACCCCTCCACTTT CASNPGQGYNSPLHF TRBV2 NA TRBJ1-6 TRBD1
TGTGCCAGCAGCCTCGAGGGTCTAGCGGGGCAGACCCAGTACTTC CASSLEGLAGQTQYF TRBV6-5 NA TRBJ2-5 TRBD2
TGTGCCAGCAGTTACGGGGCAGTCTTCTCTGGAAACACCATATATTTT CASSYGAVFSGNTIYF TRBV6-6 NA TRBJ1-3 NA
TGTGCCAGCAGCCAGTCTGGTAGACCTAGGAACGAGCAGTACTTC CASSQSGRPRNEQYF TRBV3-1/TRBV3-2 NA TRBJ2-7 NA
TGTGCCAGCAGTGAACGGGACAGGGCCTACGAGCAGTACTTC CASSERDRAYEQYF TRBV25-1 NA TRBJ2-7 TRBD1
TGTGCCAGCAGCTTCCACCGGGACAGGGGTAGAGAAAAACTGTTTTTT CASSFHRDRGREKLFF TRBV7-9 NA TRBJ1-4 TRBD1
TGCGCCAGCACTGACAGGGATACCGGGGAGCTGTTTTTT CASTDRDTGELFF TRBV5-1 NA TRBJ2-2 TRBD1
TGTGCCAGCAGCCCCCACGCGAGCGAGACCCAGTACTTC CASSPHASETQYF TRBV9 NA TRBJ2-5 NA
TGCAGCGTCCTATATACGTCCTACAATGAGCAGTTCTTC CSVLYTSYNEQFF TRBV29-1 NA TRBJ2-1 NA
TGCGCCAGCAGCTTGGCCGGGACTAGCCCTAGCACAGATACGCAGTATTTT CASSLAGTSPSTDTQYF TRBV5-1 NA TRBJ2-3 TRBD2
TGCAGCGAGAGTAGCGGGGCATACAATGAGCAGTTCTTC CSESSGAYNEQFF TRBV29-1 NA TRBJ2-1 TRBD2
TGTGCCAGCAGCGTAGAGAGGGACAAAACCTACGAGCAGTACTTC CASSVERDKTYEQYF TRBV9 once TRBJ2-7 NA
TGCAGCGTTGAAGGTCATATAGTACTCGGTCCGGGCGAGCAGTACTTC CSVEGHIVLGPGEQYF TRBV29-1 NA TRBJ2-7 NA
TGTGCCAGCAGACCTGGACTAGCGGGGGGCTACGAGCAGTTCTTC CASRPGLAGGYEQFF TRBV7-2 few TRBJ2-1 TRBD2
TGCAGTGCTCTAGGGGCTGGGGCTTTCTTT CSALGAGAFF TRBV20-1 NA TRBJ1-1 NA
TGCGCCAGCAGCAGACAGGATGCTAACTATGGCTACACCTTC CASSRQDANYGYTF TRBV5-1 NA TRBJ1-2 NA